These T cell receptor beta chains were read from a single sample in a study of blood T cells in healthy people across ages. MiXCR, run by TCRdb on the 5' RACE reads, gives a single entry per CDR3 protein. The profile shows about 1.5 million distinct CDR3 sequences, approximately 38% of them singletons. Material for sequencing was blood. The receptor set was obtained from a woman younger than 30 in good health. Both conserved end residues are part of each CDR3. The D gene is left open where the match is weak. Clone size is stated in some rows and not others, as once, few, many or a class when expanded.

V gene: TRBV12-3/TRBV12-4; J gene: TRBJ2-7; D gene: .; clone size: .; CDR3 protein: CASSPLLFYEQYF; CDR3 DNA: TGTGCCAGCAGTCCCCTACTATTCTACGAGCAGTACTTC
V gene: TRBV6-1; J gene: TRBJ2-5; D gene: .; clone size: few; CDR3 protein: CAGQRTVQETQYF; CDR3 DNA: TGTGCCGGCCAGCGGACAGTCCAAGAGACCCAGTACTTC
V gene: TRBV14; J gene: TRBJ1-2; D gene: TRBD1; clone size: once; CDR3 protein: CASSQDFTGGTYGYTF; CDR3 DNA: TGTGCCAGCAGCCAAGATTTCACAGGGGGAACCTATGGCTACACCTTC
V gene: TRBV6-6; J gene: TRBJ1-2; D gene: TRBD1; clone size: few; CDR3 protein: CASGLTGTTGANYGYTF; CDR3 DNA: TGTGCCAGCGGTCTGACAGGGACAACAGGGGCAAACTATGGCTACACCTTC
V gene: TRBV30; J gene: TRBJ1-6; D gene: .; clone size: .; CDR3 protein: CAWSVRYRDNSPLHF; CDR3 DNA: TGTGCCTGGAGTGTACGGTACAGAGATAATTCACCCCTCCACTTT
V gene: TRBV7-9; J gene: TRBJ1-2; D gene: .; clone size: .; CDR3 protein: CASSKLGTQNYGYTF; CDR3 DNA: TGTGCCAGCAGCAAACTCGGGACACAGAACTATGGCTACACCTTC
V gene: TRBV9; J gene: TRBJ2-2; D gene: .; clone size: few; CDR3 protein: CASSRLDTGELFF; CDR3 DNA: TGTGCCAGCAGCCGACTAGACACCGGGGAGCTGTTTTTT
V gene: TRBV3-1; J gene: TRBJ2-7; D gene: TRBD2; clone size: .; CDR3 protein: CASSRGTSGALAYEQYF; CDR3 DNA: TGTGCCAGCAGCCGCGGGACTAGCGGTGCCCTAGCCTACGAGCAGTACTTC
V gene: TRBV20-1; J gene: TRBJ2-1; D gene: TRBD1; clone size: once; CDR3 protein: CSAPSSGQSGQFF; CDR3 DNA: TGCAGTGCTCCCTCATCGGGACAGAGTGGGCAGTTCTTC
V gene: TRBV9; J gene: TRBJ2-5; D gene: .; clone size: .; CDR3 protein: CASSAPGINWETQYF; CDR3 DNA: TGTGCCAGCAGCGCCCCCGGGATCAATTGGGAGACCCAGTACTTC
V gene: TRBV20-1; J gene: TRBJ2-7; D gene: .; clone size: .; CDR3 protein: CSGRDPSYNEQYF; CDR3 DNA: TGCAGTGGGAGGGACCCCTCCTACAATGAGCAGTACTTC
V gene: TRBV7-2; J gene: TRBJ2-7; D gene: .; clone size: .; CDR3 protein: CASSFSSTYNEQYF; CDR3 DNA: TGTGCCAGCAGCTTCAGCTCTACCTACAATGAGCAGTACTTC
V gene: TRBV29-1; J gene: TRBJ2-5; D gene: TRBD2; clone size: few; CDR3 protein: CSVEFAGGLAGGETQYF; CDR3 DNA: TGCAGCGTTGAATTTGCTGGCGGGCTAGCGGGAGGTGAGACCCAGTACTTC
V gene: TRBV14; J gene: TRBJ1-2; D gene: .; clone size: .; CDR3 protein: CASSQSSVDAGFYGYTF; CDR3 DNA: TGTGCCAGCAGCCAATCTTCTGTCGATGCAGGATTCTATGGCTACACCTTC
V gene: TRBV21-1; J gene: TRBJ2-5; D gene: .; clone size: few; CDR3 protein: CASSKGPAPETQYF; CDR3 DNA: TGTGCCAGCAGCAAAGGCCCGGCCCCCGAGACCCAGTACTTC
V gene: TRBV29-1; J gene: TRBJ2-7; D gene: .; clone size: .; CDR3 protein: CSVPGRYEQYF; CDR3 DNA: TGCAGCGTTCCTGGGCGGTACGAGCAGTACTTC
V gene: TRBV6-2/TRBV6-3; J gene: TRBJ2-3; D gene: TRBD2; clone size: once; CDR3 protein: CASSYGGSGRAGDTQYF; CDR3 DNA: TGTGCCAGCAGTTACGGGGGTAGCGGGAGGGCCGGAGATACGCAGTATTTT
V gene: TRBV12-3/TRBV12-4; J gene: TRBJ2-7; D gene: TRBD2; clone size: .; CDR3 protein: CASSLRLSGGSYEQYF; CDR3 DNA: TGTGCCAGCAGCTTAAGACTATCGGGGGGGTCCTACGAGCAGTACTTC
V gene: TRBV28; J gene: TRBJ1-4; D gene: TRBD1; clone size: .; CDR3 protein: CASSSPTGLREKLFF; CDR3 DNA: TGTGCCAGCAGTTCCCCGACAGGGCTGAGGGAAAAACTGTTTTTT
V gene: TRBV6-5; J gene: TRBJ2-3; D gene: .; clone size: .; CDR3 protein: CASSMQSLSTDTQYF; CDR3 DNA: TGTGCCAGCAGTATGCAGTCCCTAAGCACAGATACGCAGTATTTT
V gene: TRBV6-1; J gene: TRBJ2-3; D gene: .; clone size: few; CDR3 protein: CASSQGGYSSTDTQYF; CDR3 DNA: TGTGCCAGCAGCCAGGGCGGTTATAGTTCCACAGATACGCAGTATTTT
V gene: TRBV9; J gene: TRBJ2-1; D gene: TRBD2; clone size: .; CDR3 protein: CASSDPSTSGGGLYEQFF; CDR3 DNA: TGTGCCAGCAGCGATCCGTCGACTAGCGGGGGTGGTCTCTACGAGCAGTTCTTC
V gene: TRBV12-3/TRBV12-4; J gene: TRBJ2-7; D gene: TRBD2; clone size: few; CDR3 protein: CASSGGTSPSYEQYF; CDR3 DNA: TGTGCCAGCAGTGGCGGGACTAGCCCCTCCTACGAGCAGTACTTC
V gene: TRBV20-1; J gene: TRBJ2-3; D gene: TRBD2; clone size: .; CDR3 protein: CSARDLSGGLRGDTQYF; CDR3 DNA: TGCAGTGCTAGAGATCTGAGCGGGGGGCTAAGGGGTGATACGCAGTATTTT
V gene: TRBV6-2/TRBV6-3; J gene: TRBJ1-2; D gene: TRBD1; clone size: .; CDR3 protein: CASSQGTGEIRYGYTF; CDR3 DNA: TGTGCCAGCAGTCAGGGGACAGGCGAGATTCGTTATGGCTACACCTTC
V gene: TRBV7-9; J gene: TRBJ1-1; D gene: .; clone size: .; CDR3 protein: CASSWDGGDGTEAFF; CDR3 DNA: TGTGCCAGCAGCTGGGATGGGGGGGATGGTACTGAAGCTTTCTTT
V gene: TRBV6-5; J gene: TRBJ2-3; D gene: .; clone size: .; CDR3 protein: CAAMGRTDTQYF; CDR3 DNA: TGTGCCGCCATGGGGAGGACAGATACGCAGTATTTT
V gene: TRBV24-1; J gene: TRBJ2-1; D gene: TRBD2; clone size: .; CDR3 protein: CATSDGLAGTYNEQFF; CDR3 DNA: TGTGCCACCAGTGATGGACTAGCGGGAACCTACAATGAGCAGTTCTTC
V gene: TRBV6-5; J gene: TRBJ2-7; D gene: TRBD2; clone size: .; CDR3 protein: CASSYSLAGNYEQYF; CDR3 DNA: TGTGCCAGCAGTTACTCACTAGCGGGGAACTACGAGCAGTACTTC
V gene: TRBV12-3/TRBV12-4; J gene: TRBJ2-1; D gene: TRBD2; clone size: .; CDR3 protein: CASMGTSGTFYNEQFF; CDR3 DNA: TGTGCCAGCATGGGGACTAGCGGGACGTTCTACAATGAGCAGTTCTTC
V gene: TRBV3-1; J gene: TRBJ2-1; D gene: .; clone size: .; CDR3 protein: CASSQRGTLRDEQFF; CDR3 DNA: TGTGCCAGCAGCCAAAGGGGGACCCTTAGGGATGAGCAGTTCTTC
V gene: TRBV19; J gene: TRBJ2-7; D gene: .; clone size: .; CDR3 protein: CASSIGGIYEQYF; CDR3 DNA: TGTGCCAGTAGTATCGGCGGAATCTACGAGCAGTACTTC
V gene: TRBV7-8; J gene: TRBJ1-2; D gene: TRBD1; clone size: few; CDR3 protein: CASSLGTGGAGYTF; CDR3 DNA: TGTGCCAGCAGCTTAGGGACAGGGGGCGCGGGCTACACCTTC
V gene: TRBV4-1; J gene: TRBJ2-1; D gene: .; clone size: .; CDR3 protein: CASSQGTEHNEQFF; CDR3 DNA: TGCGCCAGCAGCCAAGGGACTGAACACAATGAGCAGTTCTTC
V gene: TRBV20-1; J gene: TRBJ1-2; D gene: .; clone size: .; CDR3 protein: CSAQPDKWGYTF; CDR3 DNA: TGCAGTGCTCAACCGGACAAATGGGGCTACACCTTC
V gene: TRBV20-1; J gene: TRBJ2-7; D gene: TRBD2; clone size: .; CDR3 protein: CSARVSGSNNEQYF; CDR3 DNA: TGCAGTGCTAGAGTTAGCGGGAGTAACAATGAGCAGTACTTC
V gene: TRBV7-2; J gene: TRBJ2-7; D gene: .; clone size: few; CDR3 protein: CASSPYRETYEQYF; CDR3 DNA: TGTGCCAGCAGCCCCTACAGAGAGACCTACGAGCAGTACTTC
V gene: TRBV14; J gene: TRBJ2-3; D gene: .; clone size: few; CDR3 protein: CASSPGILTDTQYF; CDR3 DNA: TGTGCCAGCAGCCCCGGGATCCTCACAGATACGCAGTATTTT
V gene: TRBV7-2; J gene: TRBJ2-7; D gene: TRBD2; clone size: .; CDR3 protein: CASQIPPTSGRHEQYF; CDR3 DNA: TGTGCCAGCCAGATCCCACCGACTAGCGGGAGGCACGAGCAGTACTTC
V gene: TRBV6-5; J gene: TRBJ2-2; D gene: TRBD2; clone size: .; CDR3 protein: CASRVLSSGAGELFF; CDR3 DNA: TGTGCCAGCAGGGTCCTTTCAAGCGGGGCCGGGGAGCTGTTTTTT
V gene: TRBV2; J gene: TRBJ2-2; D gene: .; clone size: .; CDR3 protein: CASSEALVGVTGELFF; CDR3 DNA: TGTGCCAGCAGTGAAGCTCTGGTGGGAGTTACCGGGGAGCTGTTTTTT
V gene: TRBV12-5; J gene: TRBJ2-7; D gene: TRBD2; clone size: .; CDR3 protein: CASGYRAGLAGGTYNEQYF; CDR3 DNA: TGTGCTAGTGGTTACCGAGCAGGACTAGCGGGGGGAACCTACAATGAGCAGTACTTC
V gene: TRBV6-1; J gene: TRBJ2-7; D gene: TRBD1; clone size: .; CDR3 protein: CASKRTGELGRNEQYF; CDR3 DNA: TGTGCCAGCAAAAGGACAGGGGAATTGGGGCGGAACGAGCAGTACTTC